This T cell receptor (beta chain) was observed in a study of glioma-infiltrating T cells. Broader study findings: CDR3 overlap between tissue and blood was very small. Non-neoplastic patients had below-expected tissue-blood divergence, while all gliomas exceeded expectation.

Germline assignment: CDR1 ENHRY and CDR2 SYGVKD. Trimming removed 0 bases from V and 14 bases from J; junction bases left unmatched: 4. This CDR3 contains 12 residues. This clonotype was detected many times. As yet, its antigen is unknown. TCR alpha and beta CDR3 regions were amplified from RNA using iRepertoire nested multiplex PCR. One-step reverse transcription and amplification started from approximately 100-400 ng of tissue mRNA or PBMC total RNA. TCRdb processed the multiplex PCR reads anew with MiXCR; each CDR3 protein has one entry. The sample holds approximately 93,000 distinct CDR3 sequences, about 37% seen once.

V and J are TRBV10-3 and TRBJ2-1, with 7 bases matching TRBD1. The clonotype comes from a human donor with low-grade glioma or glioblastoma, undergoing nonglioma brain surgery, or in good health (not recorded which). Source material: glioma tissue, nonneoplastic brain tissue, or PBMCs (not recorded which). The CDR3 loop reads CAISESSDREFF. The CDR3 nucleotides read TGTGCCATCAGTGAGTCAAGTGACAGGGAGTTCTTC.